The entry below gives a single TCR beta chain sequence along with its context. Assay used: immunoSEQ multiplex PCR; TCRdb lists only in-frame clones, some missing. The table records fewer than 250,000 clones, roughly 86% of them present only once. This entry is derived from a study of blood T cell repertoires in COVID-19. Overall study context: From T cells, B-cell-depleted T cells, or PBMCs came the material, which was cDNA or gDNA.

The J segment lost 1 base and the V segment lost 4 bases, leaving 11 bases of the junction unmatched. The germline CDR1 and CDR2 sequences are SGHRS and YFSETQ. This CDR3 contains 18 residues. The TCR sequence derives from a woman aged 55-69 years who had recovered from COVID-19. The chain employs TRBV5-1 and TRBJ2-6, with 7 positions matching TRBD2. Sequencing was performed on peripheral blood. CDR3 protein: CASSLGLGSPSGANVLTF. CDR3 sequence (DNA): TGCGCCAGCAGCCTAGGACTAGGTTCACCATCTGGGGCCAACGTCCTGACTTTC.